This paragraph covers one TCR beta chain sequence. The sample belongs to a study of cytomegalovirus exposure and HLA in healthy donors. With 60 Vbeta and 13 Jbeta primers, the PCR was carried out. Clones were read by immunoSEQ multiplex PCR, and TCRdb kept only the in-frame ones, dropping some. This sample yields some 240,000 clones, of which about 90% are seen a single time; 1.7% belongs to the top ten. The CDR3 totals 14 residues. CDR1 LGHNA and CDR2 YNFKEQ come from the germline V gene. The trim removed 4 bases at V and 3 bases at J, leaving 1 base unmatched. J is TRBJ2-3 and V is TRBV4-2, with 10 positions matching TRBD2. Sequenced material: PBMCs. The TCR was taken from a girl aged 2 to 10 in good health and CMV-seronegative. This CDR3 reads CASSPGLATDTQYF. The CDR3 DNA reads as TGTGCCAGCAGCCCGGGACTAGCGACAGATACGCAGTATTTT.